The following is a T cell receptor (beta chain) sequence with its context. What it binds is unknown. This record belongs to a study of post-analysis software for immune sequencing data. General study results and limits: Compared against controls, patients with multiple sclerosis displayed significantly lower normalized Chao1 diversity. Patients used about five TRBV segments, including TRBV5-6, TRBV5-1 and TRBV20-1, more often than controls.

Unique molecular identifiers were present in the TCR beta cDNA libraries. TCRdb recomputed calls from the PCR reads with MiXCR, one row per CDR3 protein. The repertoire holds hundreds of thousands of distinct CDR3 sequences, with about 57% as singletons. Trimming shortened V by 5 bases and J by 1 base, and 9 bases separated the two germline ends. The CDR3 has 13 residues. Per germline, CDR1 MNHEY and CDR2 SVGAGI. The specimen sequenced was blood. This sequence was found in a girl aged 10 to 17 with multiple sclerosis. V usage is TRBV6-5 and J usage is TRBJ2-7, with no clear D. The CDR3 sequence: CASSRWPSYEQYF. DNA of the CDR3: TGTGCCAGCAGTCGGTGGCCTTCCTACGAGCAGTACTTC.